This is a list of T cell receptor beta chains from one sample in a study of T cell responses to AZD1222 COVID-19 vaccine. The protocol was immunoSEQ multiplex PCR, while the TCRdb copy is restricted to in-frame clones and leaves out a portion. In the table there are 65,000 to 85,000 clones, around nine tenths of which are singletons. Sequenced here: peripheral blood, sampled on day 0 of AZD1222 vaccination. The receptors originated from an adult in good health. Each CDR3 is given with its conserved first and last residue. Each record gives: J gene, D gene, clone size, V gene, CDR3 protein, CDR3 DNA. A D gene is named only where the DNA matches it firmly. Clone size is shown for a subset of rows, as once, few, many or a class of expanded clone.

J gene: TRBJ2-1
D gene: TRBD2
clone size: -
V gene: TRBV13
CDR3 protein: CASSLVWTSGTNEQFF
CDR3 DNA: TGTGCCAGCAGCTTAGTCTGGACTAGTGGGACCAATGAGCAGTTCTTC

J gene: TRBJ1-4
D gene: -
clone size: -
V gene: TRBV20-1
CDR3 protein: CSASDFRAKEKLFF
CDR3 DNA: TGCAGTGCTAGTGACTTTCGGGCCAAAGAAAAACTGTTTTTT

J gene: TRBJ1-3
D gene: -
clone size: -
V gene: TRBV5-4
CDR3 protein: CASRDGAASGNTIYF
CDR3 DNA: TGTGCCAGCAGAGACGGGGCCGCGTCAGGAAACACCATATATTTT

J gene: TRBJ2-7
D gene: -
clone size: -
V gene: TRBV7-8
CDR3 protein: CASSPQGWGGSYEQYF
CDR3 DNA: TGTGCCAGCAGCCCCCAGGGGTGGGGGGGCTCCTACGAGCAGTACTTC

J gene: TRBJ2-1
D gene: -
clone size: -
V gene: TRBV5-1
CDR3 protein: CASSLAGDRMDEQFF
CDR3 DNA: TGCGCCAGCAGCTTGGCTGGGGATCGGATGGATGAGCAGTTCTTC

J gene: TRBJ2-1
D gene: TRBD1
clone size: -
V gene: TRBV6-6
CDR3 protein: CASRPGQGSNEQFF
CDR3 DNA: TGTGCCAGCAGACCTGGACAGGGGAGTAATGAGCAGTTCTTC

J gene: TRBJ1-2
D gene: -
clone size: -
V gene: TRBV5-6
CDR3 protein: CASSFKPYGYTF
CDR3 DNA: TGTGCCAGCAGCTTTAAGCCATATGGCTACACCTTC

J gene: TRBJ2-1
D gene: TRBD1
clone size: -
V gene: TRBV14
CDR3 protein: CASSQTPGQGTNEQFF
CDR3 DNA: TGTGCCAGCAGCCAAACTCCGGGACAGGGGACCAATGAGCAGTTCTTC

J gene: TRBJ2-5
D gene: TRBD2
clone size: -
V gene: TRBV2
CDR3 protein: CASTPGGGRGETQYF
CDR3 DNA: TGTGCCAGCACCCCGGGGGGGGGAAGGGGAGAGACCCAGTACTTC

J gene: TRBJ1-5
D gene: TRBD1
clone size: -
V gene: TRBV24-1
CDR3 protein: CATSDRTGFSNQPQHF
CDR3 DNA: TGTGCCACCAGTGATCGGACAGGGTTTAGCAATCAGCCCCAGCATTTT

J gene: TRBJ2-7
D gene: TRBD2
clone size: -
V gene: TRBV4-1
CDR3 protein: CASSQRSSGGAKAYEQYF
CDR3 DNA: TGCGCCAGCAGCCAAAGGTCTAGCGGGGGGGCCAAGGCCTACGAGCAGTACTTC

J gene: TRBJ2-5
D gene: -
clone size: -
V gene: TRBV15
CDR3 protein: CATSRAWGHQETQYF
CDR3 DNA: TGTGCCACCAGCAGAGCTTGGGGGCACCAAGAGACCCAGTACTTC

J gene: TRBJ2-1
D gene: -
clone size: -
V gene: TRBV12-5
CDR3 protein: CASGRDVSEQFF
CDR3 DNA: TGTGCTAGTGGCCGAGACGTAAGTGAGCAGTTCTTC

J gene: TRBJ2-5
D gene: -
clone size: once
V gene: TRBV7-6
CDR3 protein: CASSGKETQYF
CDR3 DNA: TGTGCCAGCAGCGGCAAAGAGACCCAGTACTTC

J gene: TRBJ1-1
D gene: -
clone size: once
V gene: TRBV18
CDR3 protein: CASSPSREVRTEAFF
CDR3 DNA: TGTGCCAGCTCACCATCGCGGGAGGTGAGGACTGAAGCTTTCTTT

J gene: TRBJ1-6
D gene: -
clone size: medium-sized
V gene: TRBV27
CDR3 protein: CASGTGDNSPLHF
CDR3 DNA: TGTGCCAGCGGGACGGGGGATAATTCACCCCTCCACTTT

J gene: TRBJ2-5
D gene: -
clone size: -
V gene: TRBV6-5
CDR3 protein: CASSPPSYETQYF
CDR3 DNA: TGTGCCAGCAGTCCGCCTTCATACGAGACCCAGTACTTC

J gene: TRBJ2-7
D gene: -
clone size: -
V gene: TRBV10-3
CDR3 protein: CAISGGLRNSYEQYF
CDR3 DNA: TGTGCCATCAGTGGGGGACTGCGAAACTCCTACGAGCAGTACTTC